The 4 T cell receptor beta chains in this list originate from one sample, sequenced in a study of lymphopenia after photon versus proton radiotherapy. Profiled with immunoSEQ multiplex PCR; TCRdb holds only in-frame clones, not every one. This repertoire shows roughly 30,000 clones, 65% to 85% found once; its top ten account for around 29%. Sequenced material: peripheral blood, taken from a patient treated with photon-based radiotherapy. The source is a man in his forties or fifties with gastric cancer.

The J gene is TRBJ1-3, the V gene TRBV5-6, with a tentative D call TRBD1 (6 bases). Trimming stripped 2 bases from V and 6 bases from J, with 12 bases between. This CDR3 has 14 residues. Germline loops: CDR1 SGHDT, CDR2 YYEEEE. The CDR3 reads CASSFGRGINTIYF. The CDR3 coding sequence is TGTGCCAGCAGCTTCGGCAGGGGAATAAACACCATATATTTT. Full variable domain (rest looked up from reference TRBV5-6 and TRBJ1-3): DAGVTQSPTHLIKTRGQQVTLRCSPKSGHDTVSWYQQALGQGPQFIFQYYEEEERQRGNFPDRFSGHQFPNYSSELNVNALLLGDSALYLCASSFGRGINTIYFGEGSWLTVV.

The chain has TRBV29-1 and TRBJ1-1, with 8 bases that match TRBD1. V was clipped by 4 bases and J by 1 base; unmatched bases: 5. The germline V gene has CDR1 SQVTM and CDR2 ANQGSEA. This CDR3 spans 14 amino acids. CDR3 sequence reads: CSVGGRGPNTEAFF. The CDR3 region has the DNA TGCAGCGTTGGTGGCAGGGGGCCGAACACTGAAGCTTTCTTT. Filled out from reference TRBV29-1 and TRBJ1-1, the complete variable domain reads SAVISQKPSRDICQRGTSLTIQCQVDSQVTMMFWYRQQPGQSLTLIATANQGSEATYESGFVIDKFPISRPNLTFSTLTVSNMSPEDSSIYLCSVGGRGPNTEAFFGQGTRLTVV.

J is TRBJ2-3 and V is TRBV27, with 8 positions matching TRBD1. This CDR3 contains 14 residues. J lost 3 bases, V lost 6 bases, and 5 bases had no gene match. Germline CDR1 MNHEY, CDR2 SMNVEV (reference sequence). The CDR3 DNA reads as TGTGCCAGCAGGGACAGGGTGGGTACAGATACGCAGTATTTT. This translates into CASRDRVGTDTQYF.

This chain links TRBV27 with TRBJ1-2; D is undetermined. The CDR3 covers 18 residues. Germline V lookup: CDR1 MNHEY, CDR2 SMNVEV (reference sequence). V lost 2 bases and J lost 4, with 23 bases in between. The CDR3 DNA follows: TGTGCCAGCAGTTTAGTTATCCCTTCGAGGACCGGCATCTATGGCTACACCTTC. It encodes CASSLVIPSRTGIYGYTF.